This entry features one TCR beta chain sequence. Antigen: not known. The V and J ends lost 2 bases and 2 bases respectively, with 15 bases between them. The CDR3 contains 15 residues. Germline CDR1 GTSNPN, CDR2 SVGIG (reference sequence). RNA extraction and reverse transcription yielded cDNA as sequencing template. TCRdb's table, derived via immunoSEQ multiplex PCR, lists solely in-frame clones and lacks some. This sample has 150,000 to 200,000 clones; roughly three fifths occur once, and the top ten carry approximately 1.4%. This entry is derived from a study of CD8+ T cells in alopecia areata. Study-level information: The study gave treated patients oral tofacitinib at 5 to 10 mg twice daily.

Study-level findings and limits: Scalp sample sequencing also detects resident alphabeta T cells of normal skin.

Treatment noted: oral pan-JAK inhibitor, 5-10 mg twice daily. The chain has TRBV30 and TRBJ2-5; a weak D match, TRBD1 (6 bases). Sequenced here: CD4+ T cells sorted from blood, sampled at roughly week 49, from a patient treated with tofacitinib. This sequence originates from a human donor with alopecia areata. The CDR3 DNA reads TGTGCCTGGAGTCCCCTACAGGGTCGACAAGAGACCCAGTACTTC. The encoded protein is CAWSPLQGRQETQYF.